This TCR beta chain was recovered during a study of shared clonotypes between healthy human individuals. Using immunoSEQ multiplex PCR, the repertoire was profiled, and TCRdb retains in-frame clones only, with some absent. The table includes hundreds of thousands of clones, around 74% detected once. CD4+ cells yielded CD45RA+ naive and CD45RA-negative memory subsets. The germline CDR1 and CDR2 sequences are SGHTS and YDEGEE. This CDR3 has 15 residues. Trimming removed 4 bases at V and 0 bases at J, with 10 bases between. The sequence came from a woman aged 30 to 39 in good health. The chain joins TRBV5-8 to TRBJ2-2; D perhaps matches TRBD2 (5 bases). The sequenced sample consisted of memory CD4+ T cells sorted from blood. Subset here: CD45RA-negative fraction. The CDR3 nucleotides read TGTGCCAGCAGCGGATACGGGGCGAACACCGGGGAGCTGTTTTTT. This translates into CASSGYGANTGELFF.